The clone carrying this TCR beta chain was detected many times. The germline CDR1 and CDR2 sequences are SGHRS and YFSETQ. Losses at the gene ends were 0 bases for V and 3 bases for J; bases not matched to a gene: 1. The CDR3 consists of 14 residues. These data originate in a study of neurological immune-mediated disorders. cDNA was made by 5'RACE with 10-nucleotide random UMIs. In each sequencing run, over 160 million TCR-beta sequences were generated from 15-18 subjects. MiXCR, run by TCRdb on the 5' RACE reads, gives a single entry per CDR3 protein. The data contain around 16,000 distinct CDR3 sequences, roughly 3% of them seen just once; the ten biggest clones take up just over 20%.

The TCR comes from a woman between 40 and 50 years old in good health. Sequencing input: CD8+ T cells from blood. V usage is TRBV5-1 and J usage is TRBJ1-1; TRBD1 agrees at 8 bases. The CDR3 loop is CASSLARGHTEAFF. CDR3 nucleotides: TGCGCCAGCAGCTTGGCCAGGGGGCACACTGAAGCTTTCTTT. The full variable domain, in which reference TRBV5-1 and TRBJ1-1 provide the parts outside the CDR3, is KAGVTQTPRYLIKTRGQQVTLSCSPISGHRSVSWYQQTPGQGLQFLFEYFSETQRNKGNFPGRFSGRQFSNSRSEMNVSTLELGDSALYLCASSLARGHTEAFFGQGTRLTVV.